The present TCR beta chain was sequenced within a study of blood T cell repertoires in COVID-19. Across the study: COVID-19 samples collected from the United States, Italy and Spain covered acute and convalescent phases. PBMCs, B-cell-depleted T cells, or T cells provided the cDNA or gDNA that made up the material.

V was cut by 6 bases and J by 1 base, with 10 bases left in between. This CDR3 region has 14 residues. The germline V gene has CDR1 MNHNY and CDR2 SVGAGI (reference sequence). Original processing notes: Quantification of nucleated cells was approximated via reference gene primer amplification. Only in-frame clones appear in the TCRdb table, and some are missing; sequencing was by immunoSEQ multiplex PCR. From that table come the V and J calls and clone size; the DNA was used to work out D and trimming. The sample lists about 15,000 clones; about 89% were seen once. This clonotype was obtained from a human donor in a cohort sampled during active COVID-19. The sequencing input was peripheral blood. J is TRBJ1-5 and V is TRBV6-6; the D gene is possibly TRBD1 (6 bases). The chain's CDR3 is CASRTGQSNQPQHF. Here the CDR3 DNA reads TGTGCCAGCAGGACGGGACAAAGCAATCAGCCCCAGCATTTT.